The 26 T cell receptor beta chains in this list originate from one sample, sequenced in a study of blood T cells in healthy people across ages. Combining a sample-barcoded 5' primer with a J-beta primer mix, a second PCR ran for about 7 to 11 cycles. TCRdb reprocessed the 5' RACE reads via MiXCR and lists one record per CDR3 protein. This table has approximately 700,000 distinct CDR3 sequences, about 32% appearing once. The specimen sequenced was blood. The source is a woman aged 80 or over in good health.

V gene TRBV20-1 combines with J gene TRBJ2-1, with a possible D match to TRBD2 (5 bases). Germline CDR1 is DFQATT and CDR2 is SNEGSKA (reference sequence). V lost 0 bases and J lost 6, with 15 bases in between. This CDR3 is built from 15 residues. CDR3 nucleotides: TGCAGTGCTAGAGATGCAACTAGGGTTCGCAATGAGCAGTTCTTC. Protein: CSARDATRVRNEQFF.

The count of this clonotype is one. This chain links TRBV2 with TRBJ1-5; tentative D call: TRBD1 (6 bases). The V end lost 6 bases, the J end lost 3 bases, and 18 bases lay between the germline ends. The CDR3 is 16 residues long. Looked up from germline, CDR1 is SNHLY and CDR2 is FYNNEI. The CDR3 sequence is CASSARGGRVNQPQHF. The CDR3 nucleotides are TGTGCCAGCAGCGCCCGGGGGGGGCGGGTCAATCAGCCCCAGCATTTT.

This clonotype has a count of ten or more. The V call is TRBV6-5, the J call TRBJ1-4; unclear D gene. V was clipped by 6 bases and J by 4 bases, with 9 bases between them. Germline CDR1 reads MNHEY; CDR2 reads SVGAGI. The CDR3 length is 13 residues. CDR3 in DNA: TGTGCCAGCAGACCGGGAGGTAATGAAAAACTGTTTTTT. It translates to CASRPGGNEKLFF.

This clonotype was seen ten or more times. The chain couples TRBV20-1 to TRBJ2-7; the D call may be TRBD1 or TRBD2 (6 bases each). The CDR3 sequence is 17 residues long. The V end lost 6 bases, the J end lost 0 bases, and 24 bases lay between the germline ends. The germline gives CDR1 DFQATT, CDR2 SNEGSKA (reference sequence). CDR3 coding DNA: TGCAGTGCCATGAGGGGGGCCGACCCCATTTTCTCCTACGAGCAGTACTTC. Encoded protein: CSAMRGADPIFSYEQYF.

V gene TRBV29-1 combines with J gene TRBJ2-3, with D maybe TRBD2 (6 bases). CDR3 length: 13 residues. V lost 0 bases, J lost 5 bases, and 9 bases lay in between. The V gene's germline CDR1 is SQVTM and CDR2 ANQGSEA. CDR3 nucleotides: TGCAGCGTTGAAGATCGGCGGGGAGATACGCAGTATTTT. This encodes CSVEDRRGDTQYF.

A note on this clonotype: Possible read error: a much larger clone is one base away. The chain recombines TRBV7-2 with TRBJ2-5; TRBD2 is a possible D gene (6 bases). The CDR3 is 15 amino acids. The germline V gene has CDR1 SGHTA and CDR2 FQGNSA. With 2 bases removed from V and 0 bases from J, the gap between germline ends came to 10 bases. Here the CDR3 reads CASSLKAGHQETQYF. The CDR3 DNA reads as TGTGCCAGCAGCTTAAAAGCGGGCCACCAAGAGACCCAGTACTTC.

In its sample, this clonotype was seen many times. The chain has TRBV20-1 and TRBJ2-1, with a tentative D call TRBD2 (6 bases). V shed 0 bases and J shed 5 bases, with 23 bases lying between them. CDR1 DFQATT and CDR2 SNEGSKA come from the germline V gene (reference sequence). This CDR3 is built from 18 residues. The CDR3 is CSARDPRSTAGLHNEQFF. DNA of the CDR3: TGCAGTGCTAGAGATCCCCGATCCACTGCGGGGTTACACAATGAGCAGTTCTTC.

This clonotype came up many times. This chain links TRBV5-1 with TRBJ2-1; 7 bases line up with TRBD1. Germline loops: CDR1 SGHRS, CDR2 YFSETQ. After removal of 0 bases from V and 0 bases from J, the junction contained 3 bases not matched to a gene. This CDR3 region has 16 residues. CDR3 bases: TGCGCCAGCAGCTTGGGGACAGGTACCTCCTACAATGAGCAGTTCTTC. It translates to CASSLGTGTSYNEQFF. Full variable domain (outside the CDR3, taken from reference TRBV5-1 and TRBJ2-1): KAGVTQTPRYLIKTRGQQVTLSCSPISGHRSVSWYQQTPGQGLQFLFEYFSETQRNKGNFPGRFSGRQFSNSRSEMNVSTLELGDSALYLCASSLGTGTSYNEQFFGPGTRLTVL.

As regards this clonotype: A much bigger clone sits one base away, suggesting this may be a read error. The rearrangement joins TRBV12-3 or TRBV12-4 to TRBJ2-7; a weak D match, TRBD2 (5 bases). The CDR3 has 13 residues. V lost 3 bases, J lost 7 bases, and 13 bases lay in between. The CDR3 sequence is CASSFVLAYEQYF. The CDR3 coding sequence is TGTGCCAGCAGTTTTGTTCTAGCTTATGAGCAGTACTTC.

This clonotype was seen only a few times. V gene TRBV20-1 combines with J gene TRBJ1-5, with 11 bases lining up with TRBD1. This CDR3 spans 17 amino acids. Germline loops: CDR1 DFQATT, CDR2 SNEGSKA (reference sequence). After removal of 0 bases from V and 11 bases from J, the junction contained 15 bases not matched to a gene. The CDR3 nucleotides read TGCAGTGCTAGAGATCTCGGACAGGGGGCGGGTGGAAGGTCCCAGCATTTT. Its translation: CSARDLGQGAGGRSQHF.

The J gene is TRBJ2-1, the V gene TRBV20-1, with a weak D call TRBD2 (6 bases). This CDR3 is built from 15 residues. CDR1 DFQATT and CDR2 SNEGSKA come from the germline V gene (reference sequence). With 5 bases removed from V and 0 bases from J, the gap between germline ends came to 14 bases. The CDR3 sequence is CSARSDYRSYNEQFF. In DNA form, the CDR3 reads TGCAGTGCTCGTTCGGACTACCGCTCCTACAATGAGCAGTTCTTC.

This clonotype was observed many times. The chain combines TRBV30 with TRBJ2-7; D call uncertain. Per the germline V gene, CDR1 is GTSNPN and CDR2 is SVGIG (reference sequence). The CDR3 is 15 residues long. The ends were cut back, 0 bases at V and 3 bases at J, with 15 bases in the middle. The CDR3 DNA reads TGTGCCTGGAGTGTACGAGATCCGCGAATCTACGAGCAGTACTTC. This translates into CAWSVRDPRIYEQYF.

This clonotype was recorded at least ten times. The J gene is TRBJ2-4, the V gene TRBV29-1; 7 nucleotides match TRBD1. The CDR3 covers 14 residues. Germline CDR1 is SQVTM and CDR2 is ANQGSEA. Trimming at V came to 3 bases and at J to 1 base, leaving 3 bases not matched to a gene. CDR3 loop: CSVDLTGAKNIQYF. CDR3 nucleotides: TGCAGCGTTGACCTGACAGGGGCCAAAAACATTCAGTACTTC.

The chain has TRBV4-2 and TRBJ1-1; D unclear. Germline CDR1 LGHNA, CDR2 YNFKEQ. V gave up 0 bases and J gave up 2 bases, with 13 bases separating them. CDR3 size: 16 residues. The CDR3 nucleotides read TGTGCCAGCAGCCAAGATCTTCGACGGCTAAACACTGAAGCTTTCTTT. As protein: CASSQDLRRLNTEAFF.

About this clonotype: This could be a read error, since a much larger clone is one nucleotide away. CDR3 region: CSARAPSYYNEQYF. The CDR3 nucleotides read TGCAGTGCCAGAGCGCCCTCATACTACAATGAGCAGTACTTC. The genes are TRBV20-1 and TRBJ2-1; D remains ambiguous. The DNA matches TRBJ2-7 better at its end, which makes the J call doubtful. This CDR3 has 14 amino acids. Germline assignment: CDR1 DFQATT and CDR2 SNEGSKA (reference sequence).

The chain employs TRBV28 and TRBJ2-7, with no clear D. Trimming took off 3 bases at V and 5 bases at J, with 11 bases between the two ends. Germline V gives CDR1 MDHEN, CDR2 SYDVKM. This CDR3 has 13 residues. CDR3 residues: CASSFLKLDEQYF. The CDR3 nucleotides are TGTGCCAGCAGTTTCCTAAAGTTAGACGAGCAGTACTTC.

This clonotype was picked up many times. This chain links TRBV27 with TRBJ2-2, with D hard to call. CDR3 length: 14 residues. Trimming removed 0 bases from V and 4 bases from J, with 6 bases in between. Per germline, CDR1 MNHEY and CDR2 SMNVEV (reference sequence). CDR3 residues: CASSLSTFTGELFF. The CDR3 bases are TGTGCCAGCAGTTTATCGACGTTCACCGGGGAGCTGTTTTTT.

This clonotype appeared once. The chain combines TRBV27 with TRBJ2-5, with TRBD2 as a possible D gene (6 bases). The V end lost 7 bases, the J end lost 3 bases, and 18 bases lay between the germline ends. This CDR3 is built from 15 residues. The germline V gene has CDR1 MNHEY and CDR2 SMNVEV (reference sequence). CDR3 sequence reads: CASKGIEGGKETQYF. The CDR3 region has the DNA TGTGCCAGCAAAGGAATTGAGGGAGGTAAAGAGACCCAGTACTTC.

The chain recombines TRBV4-1 with TRBJ2-7; D gene unclear. This CDR3 comprises 15 residues. Germline V gene lookup returns CDR1 MGHRA and CDR2 YSYEKL. V lost 0 bases, J lost 5 bases, and 14 bases lay in between. CDR3 sequence: CASSQDQPGSNEQYF. The CDR3 nucleotides are TGCGCCAGCAGCCAAGATCAGCCAGGTAGCAACGAGCAGTACTTC.

This clonotype came up many times. V usage is TRBV7-2 and J usage is TRBJ2-1; no clear D. The germline gives CDR1 SGHTA, CDR2 FQGNSA. The CDR3 is made up of 12 amino acids. Trimming took 5 bases from V and 9 from J, leaving 11 bases between them. The CDR3 here is CASSPRSAEQFF. The CDR3 DNA reads TGTGCCAGCAGCCCCCGCAGCGCTGAGCAGTTCTTC.

There are a few counts of this clonotype. The chain joins TRBV9 to TRBJ2-2, with 8 nucleotides matching TRBD2. J was trimmed by 6 bases and V by 0 bases; bases with no gene match: 13. The germline V gene has CDR1 SGDLS and CDR2 YYNGEE. The CDR3 has 18 amino acids. CDR3 DNA sequence: TGTGCCAGCAGCGTAGAAGCGGGGGCCATCATTACTGCCGGGGAGCTGTTTTTT. It specifies CASSVEAGAIITAGELFF.

As to this clonotype: This may stem from a read error, because a much larger clone lies one nucleotide away. The chain employs TRBV12-3 or TRBV12-4 and TRBJ1-2; D possibly corresponds to TRBD1 (5 bases). The CDR3 runs 14 residues. V was cut by 6 bases and J by 6 bases, with 17 bases left in between. The CDR3 sequence: CASRRGGGRDGYTF. The DNA for the CDR3 is TGTGCCAGCAGACGTGGTGGGGGAAGAGATGGCTACACCTTC.

This clonotype was observed a handful of times. Just one base apart from a much larger clone, this may be a read error. The chain joins TRBV9 to TRBJ2-7, with TRBD1 as a possible D gene (6 bases). Trimming took off 3 bases at V and 3 bases at J, with 13 bases between the two ends. There are 14 residues in the CDR3. Germline CDR1 and CDR2: SGDLS and YYNGEE. Here the CDR3 reads CASSGEGEGYEQYF. CDR3 nucleotides: TGTGCCAGCAGCGGCGAGGGGGAAGGCTACGAGCAGTACTTC.

The rearrangement joins TRBV12-3 or TRBV12-4 to TRBJ2-5, with a tentative D call TRBD1 (6 bases). The end of the DNA is better explained by TRBJ2-4, so the J call may be wrong. The CDR3 sequence is 14 residues long. The CDR3 bases are TGTGCCAGCACCGCCGGGACAATAAAAAACATTCAGTACTTC. Translation: CASTAGTIKNIQYF.

The J gene is TRBJ2-7, the V gene TRBV28; D is perhaps TRBD1 or TRBD2 (6 bases each). The CDR3 runs to 12 residues. V was pared by 7 bases and J by 13 bases, with 20 bases between. Germline CDR1 reads MDHEN; CDR2 reads SYDVKM. The CDR3 is CASKGGIYVQYF. DNA for the CDR3: TGTGCCAGCAAGGGGGGAATATACGTGCAATACTTC. The full variable domain, with the rest looked up from reference TRBV28 and TRBJ2-7, is DVKVTQSSRYLVKRTGEKVFLECVQDMDHENMFWYRQDPGLGLRLIYFSYDVKMKEKGDIPEGYSVSREKKERFSLILESASTNQTSMYLCASKGGIYVQYFGPGTRLTVT.

This clonotype has a count of ten or more. The chain uses TRBV28 and TRBJ2-7, with D perhaps matching TRBD2 (5 bases). This CDR3 region has 16 residues. Trimming shortened V by 6 bases and J by 0 bases, and 18 bases separated the two germline ends. In germline, CDR1 is MDHEN, CDR2 SYDVKM. The CDR3 DNA reads as TGTGCCAGCAGCGATCCTGGACTCACGAGCTCCTACGAGCAGTACTTC. It specifies CASSDPGLTSSYEQYF. The entire variable domain, with the rest obtained from reference TRBV28 and TRBJ2-7, is as follows: DVKVTQSSRYLVKRTGEKVFLECVQDMDHENMFWYRQDPGLGLRLIYFSYDVKMKEKGDIPEGYSVSREKKERFSLILESASTNQTSMYLCASSDPGLTSSYEQYFGPGTRLTVT.